These T cell receptor beta chains were read from a single sample in a study of PD-1 blockade in classical Hodgkin lymphoma. Measured with immunoSEQ multiplex PCR; TCRdb has only the in-frame clones, and not every one. The sample lists approximately 17,000 clones, 75% to 90% occurring once. Sequenced here: peripheral blood mononuclear cells (PBMCs), sampled at baseline. The source of these receptors is a human donor with classical Hodgkin lymphoma. The CDR3 runs from the conserved cysteine through the conserved F or W. The D gene is left open where the match is weak. Clone size appears in some rows only: once, few, many, or a class for an expanded clone.

V gene	clone size	J gene	D gene	CDR3 protein	CDR3 DNA
TRBV7-6	many	TRBJ2-4	.	CASSVTQGSQNIQYF	TGTGCCAGCAGCGTGACACAGGGTAGCCAAAACATTCAGTACTTC
TRBV19	.	TRBJ1-2	.	CASSIDGGHDGYTF	TGTGCCAGTAGTATAGATGGGGGGCATGATGGCTACACCTTC
TRBV5-5	.	TRBJ2-3	.	CASQPTGTLTQYF	TGTGCCAGCCAACCGACAGGAACTCTTACGCAGTATTTT
TRBV6-5	.	TRBJ1-1	.	CASITLGNTEAFF	TGTGCCAGCATTACATTGGGGAACACTGAAGCTTTCTTT
TRBV29-1	.	TRBJ1-1	.	CSVRQAEDTEAFF	TGCAGCGTGCGACAGGCCGAGGACACTGAAGCTTTCTTT
TRBV5-6	.	TRBJ2-1	TRBD2	CASSYIGLAGNNEQFF	TGTGCCAGCAGTTACATCGGACTAGCGGGAAACAATGAGCAGTTCTTC
TRBV15	.	TRBJ2-1	TRBD2	CATSRDHVRGLADNNEQFF	TGTGCCACCAGCAGAGATCATGTTCGGGGACTAGCGGATAACAATGAGCAGTTCTTC
TRBV9	few	TRBJ2-7	.	CASSVVKRKYF	TGTGCCAGCAGCGTAGTCAAGCGAAAGTACTTC
TRBV28	.	TRBJ2-7	.	CASSEGSTLTLYEQYF	TGTGCCAGCAGCGAAGGGAGCACCCTAACTCTCTACGAGCAGTACTTC
TRBV11-2	.	TRBJ1-5	TRBD1	CASSPGTGPSNQPQHF	TGTGCCAGCAGCCCAGGGACAGGGCCTAGCAATCAGCCCCAGCATTTT
TRBV5-1	few	TRBJ1-1	.	CASSLGRVNTEAFF	TGCGCCAGCAGCTTAGGACGGGTGAACACTGAAGCTTTCTTT
TRBV7-2	.	TRBJ2-5	TRBD1	CASSSFGAGGGETQYF	TGTGCCAGCAGCTCCTTCGGGGCAGGGGGCGGAGAGACCCAGTACTTC
TRBV19	few	TRBJ1-2	.	CASSREGLNYGYTF	TGTGCCAGTAGCCGGGAGGGATTGAACTATGGCTACACCTTC
TRBV6-1	.	TRBJ1-5	.	CASMFQPQHF	TGTGCCAGCATGTTTCAGCCCCAGCATTTT
TRBV30	.	TRBJ1-6	.	CAWSVGDVGNSPLHF	TGTGCCTGGAGTGTAGGTGACGTGGGTAATTCACCCCTCCACTTT
TRBV5-1	.	TRBJ2-1	TRBD2	CASRSGGVNNEQFF	TGCGCCAGCAGGTCGGGGGGAGTCAACAATGAGCAGTTCTTC
TRBV6-1	medium-sized	TRBJ1-2	.	CASSSGTGFYGYTF	TGTGCCAGCAGTTCAGGGACTGGGTTCTATGGCTACACCTTC
TRBV5-4	.	TRBJ2-5	.	CASSDLGAPETQYF	TGTGCCAGCAGCGACCTGGGGGCCCCAGAGACCCAGTACTTC
TRBV7-8	.	TRBJ1-1	.	CASSPQEGFPFF	TGTGCCAGCAGCCCGCAGGAGGGGTTTCCTTTCTTT
TRBV11-2	.	TRBJ2-3	.	CASSLDHTDTQYF	TGTGCCAGCAGCTTAGACCACACAGATACGCAGTATTTT
TRBV5-4	.	TRBJ1-5	.	CASRLDSGPQHF	TGTGCCAGCAGACTCGACAGCGGGCCCCAGCATTTT
TRBV7-8	.	TRBJ2-7	.	CASSLALSYEQYF	TGTGCCAGCAGCTTAGCTCTTAGCTACGAGCAGTACTTC
TRBV29-1	.	TRBJ1-1	.	CSVEVGQAGAFF	TGCAGCGTTGAAGTGGGGCAGGCTGGAGCTTTCTTT
TRBV5-1	.	TRBJ1-2	TRBD1	CASSLVGRQGEGYTF	TGCGCCAGCAGCTTGGTCGGGAGACAGGGTGAAGGCTACACCTTC
TRBV5-1	once	TRBJ2-5	.	CASSLLGGTERETQYF	TGCGCCAGCAGCTTGTTAGGAGGGACTGAGAGGGAGACCCAGTACTTC
TRBV25-1	.	TRBJ2-1	TRBD2	CASSQRTSGIINEQFF	TGTGCCAGCAGTCAAAGGACTAGCGGGATTATCAATGAGCAGTTCTTC
TRBV2	.	TRBJ1-6	.	CASSEFRDDSNSPLHF	TGTGCCAGCAGTGAATTCAGGGATGATTCTAATTCACCCCTCCACTTT
TRBV27	.	TRBJ2-7	TRBD2	CASSLSPGGEQYF	TGTGCCAGCAGTTTATCCCCGGGGGGAGAGCAGTACTTC
TRBV2	.	TRBJ1-5	.	CASSGGEGQPQHF	TGTGCCAGCAGTGGGGGGGAAGGGCAGCCCCAGCATTTT
TRBV2	.	TRBJ1-1	.	CASRSWQGTSEAFF	TGTGCCAGCAGGTCTTGGCAGGGCACCTCTGAAGCTTTCTTT
TRBV28	.	TRBJ2-7	.	CASSPIGVDYEQYF	TGTGCCAGCAGCCCCATCGGAGTTGACTACGAGCAGTACTTC
TRBV6-6	.	TRBJ2-7	TRBD1	CASSYSGTGGYEQYF	TGTGCCAGCAGTTACTCCGGGACAGGGGGCTACGAGCAGTACTTC
TRBV6-1	.	TRBJ2-7	.	CASSLASYEQYF	TGTGCCAGCAGTTTGGCCTCCTACGAGCAGTACTTC
TRBV5-8	.	TRBJ2-1	.	CASSLTGYNEQFF	TGTGCCAGCAGCCTGACAGGATACAATGAGCAGTTCTTC
TRBV6-6	.	TRBJ2-4	TRBD1	CASSYGDRANIQYF	TGTGCCAGCAGTTACGGGGACAGGGCAAACATTCAGTACTTC
TRBV23-1	.	TRBJ2-3	TRBD2	CASSQSGTRVPVGTQYF	TGCGCCAGCAGTCAATCTGGGACTAGAGTCCCAGTTGGTACGCAGTATTTT
TRBV4-1	.	TRBJ2-1	TRBD2	CASSQDSPLAGSPRGEQFF	TGCGCCAGCAGCCAAGATTCTCCTCTAGCGGGATCCCCTCGGGGAGAGCAGTTCTTC
TRBV18	.	TRBJ2-7	.	CASSPGQTYEQYF	TGTGCCAGCTCACCGGGACAAACCTACGAGCAGTACTTC
TRBV11-2	.	TRBJ1-5	.	CASSLIYDADGGGNQPQHF	TGTGCCAGCAGCTTAATTTACGACGCAGACGGGGGGGGCAATCAGCCCCAGCATTTT
TRBV30	.	TRBJ2-5	.	CAWIPPAGGLLETQYF	TGTGCCTGGATCCCTCCGGCAGGGGGGTTGTTGGAGACCCAGTACTTC
TRBV5-1	.	TRBJ2-2	TRBD2	CASSSRLAGGFANTGELFF	TGCGCCAGCAGCTCCCGACTTGCGGGAGGGTTCGCGAACACCGGGGAGCTGTTTTTT
TRBV6-1	.	TRBJ2-2	.	CASRAAQNTGELFF	TGTGCCAGTCGGGCGGCACAGAACACCGGGGAGCTGTTTTTT